Listed here are 6 T cell receptor beta chains from one sample, sequenced in a study of Ad26.COV2.S vaccination and SARS-CoV-2 variants (dated by TCRdb to the early 2020s). Library preparation used the immunoSEQ multiplex PCR assay. Imported from immuneACCESS, the table was reduced by TCRdb to in-frame sequences with V and J called. These copies leave out some clones; in studies compared against another copy, an unresolved V gene accounts for under half, and the cause of the remainder is not known. The sample table shows 350,000 to 550,000 clones, and roughly 87% are seen once. The top ten clones comprise approximately 2.5% of the sample. What the treatment or condition label conveys for this sample: roughly 20 received Ad26.COV2.S at low or high dose, single or two shots; roughly five received placebo; per-sample allocation not given. Repertoires of vaccine and placebo recipients were sequenced from samples taken on day 63 after the first injection.

The sample consisted of peripheral blood, taken in a trial of Ad26.COV2.S vaccine versus placebo. The source is a person aged 18-60 years who received the Ad26.COV2.S COVID-19 vaccine or a placebo.

This clone was seen just once. The chain carries TRBV5-5 and TRBJ1-2; possible D gene TRBD1, 5 bases. V lost 0 bases and J 3 bases, leaving 12 bases between the germline ends. The CDR3 is 15 residues long. Looked up from germline, CDR1 is SGHKS and CDR2 is YYEKEE (reference sequence). CDR3 amino acids: CASSLVDSLDYGYTF. In nucleotides, the CDR3 is TGTGCCAGCAGCTTGGTCGACAGCCTCGACTATGGCTACACCTTC.

In its sample, this clone was seen once. V is TRBV10-3 and J is TRBJ2-1, with D unclear. The CDR3 is 14 residues long. CDR1 is ENHRY and CDR2 is SYGVKD in the germline V gene. V was shortened by 0 bases and J by 11 bases, with 14 bases between the two germline ends. The CDR3: CAISESKVWSQQFF. As DNA, the CDR3 is TGTGCCATCAGTGAGTCGAAGGTGTGGAGCCAGCAGTTCTTC.

The V and J genes are TRBV7-2 and TRBJ1-5; 9 bases map to TRBD1. Germline assignment: CDR1 SGHTA and CDR2 FQGNSA. This CDR3 spans 14 amino acids. V trimming: 5 bases; J trimming: 5 bases; junction bases outside the gene matches: 4. The CDR3 coding sequence is TGTGCCAGCAGCCCTGGACAGGGGTATCAGCCCCAGCATTTT. Its translation is CASSPGQGYQPQHF. The full variable domain, with the rest looked up from reference TRBV7-2 and TRBJ1-5, is GAGVSQSPSNKVTEKGKDVELRCDPISGHTALYWYRQSLGQGLEFLIYFQGNSAPDKSGLPSDRFSAERTGGSVSTLTIQRTQQEDSAVYLCASSPGQGYQPQHFGDGTRLSIL.

This chain uses TRBV5-6 with TRBJ1-2, with 7 bases identical to TRBD1. The CDR3 runs to 15 residues. In germline, CDR1 is SGHDT, CDR2 YYEEEE. J lost 1 base, V lost 3 bases, and 6 bases had no gene match. CDR3 nucleotide sequence: TGTGCCAGCAGCTGGGGGACAGCACATAACTATGGCTACACCTTC. Protein sequence: CASSWGTAHNYGYTF.

The rearrangement links TRBV7-9 to TRBJ2-5, with D perhaps being TRBD1 or TRBD2 (5 bases each). The V end lost 5 bases, the J end lost 1 base, and 14 bases lay between the germline ends. CDR3 length: 15 residues. Germline-derived CDR1 and CDR2 are SEHNR and FQNEAQ (reference sequence). This CDR3 reads CASSRQRDLQETQYF. CDR3 nucleotide sequence: TGTGCCAGCAGCCGCCAGAGGGACCTCCAAGAGACCCAGTACTTC.

This clone was seen a single time. The chain is built from TRBV7-8 and TRBJ1-2, with D uncertain. This CDR3 has 14 residues. Between the trimmed V and J ends, which lost 8 bases and 0 bases, there was a span of 13 bases. CDR1 and CDR2 (germline): SGHVS, FQNEAQ. The CDR3 region is CASQEAETNYGYTF. As DNA, the CDR3 is TGTGCCAGCCAAGAGGCAGAGACTAACTATGGCTACACCTTC.